This T cell receptor beta chain was found in a study of blood T cell repertoires in COVID-19. Study summary: From the United States, Italy and Spain came samples of acute and convalescent COVID-19. The analysed material was cDNA or gDNA that came from T cells, B-cell-depleted T cells, or PBMCs.

Profiled with immunoSEQ multiplex PCR; TCRdb holds only in-frame clones, not every one. This sample has a few hundred thousand clones; around 89% occur once, and the top ten carry roughly 2.3%. The CDR3 is 16 amino acids. Germline values: CDR1 SNHLY, CDR2 FYNNEI. V lost 6 bases to trimming and J lost 7 bases, with 24 bases between them. This chain links TRBV2 with TRBJ1-2; tentative D call: TRBD1 (6 bases). Sequenced: PBMCs or T cells enriched from blood (not recorded which). The sequence derives from a woman aged 40 to 50 with acute COVID-19. CDR3: CASSRASTQGSGGYTF. The CDR3 DNA follows: TGTGCCAGCAGCAGAGCTTCAACACAGGGAAGTGGTGGCTACACCTTC.